This TCR beta chain emerged from a study of cytomegalovirus exposure and HLA in healthy donors. General study results and limits: Reports credit the classifier with highly specific, highly sensitive diagnosis of cytomegalovirus status. In vitro confirmation showed three CMV-associated chains to be CMV antigen specific. Compared with the roughly 670-donor mean, an Asian-associated ancestry cluster reportedly had fewer N-insertions, according to a later analysis. An observed cluster of highly shared sequence variants was recorded as a likely sequencing artifact.

Researchers ran the PCR with 60 Vbeta and 13 Jbeta primers. Method: immunoSEQ multiplex PCR; TCRdb's copy keeps in-frame clones and lacks some. This table holds 100,000 to 150,000 clones, around 8.5% found once. This CDR3 has 15 residues. Looked up from germline, CDR1 is MNHNS and CDR2 is SASEGT. Unmatched junction bases numbered 3, after V lost 5 bases and J lost 2 bases. The table lists this clone with a few counts. The antigen remains undetermined. This TCR was sampled from a man aged 40-55 years in good health and CMV-seronegative. J is TRBJ2-1 and V is TRBV6-1, with TRBD2 matching 10 bases. Sample: PBMCs. The CDR3 region has the DNA TGTGCCAGCAGTCGACTAGCGGGTGCCTACAATGAGCAGTTCTTC. It specifies CASSRLAGAYNEQFF.